The entry below describes one T cell receptor beta chain. TCRdb's copy holds only in-frame clones and misses some; the assay was immunoSEQ multiplex PCR. The sample has roughly 86,000 clones, around 92% seen once; the top ten hold around 2.7%. This entry comes from a study of T cell changes during pregnancy in multiple sclerosis. The specimen was peripheral blood, collected in the first trimester of pregnancy. The sequence derives from a female donor with multiple sclerosis, enrolled in a pregnancy study.

CDR3 DNA sequence: TGCGCCAGCAGGTCGGCGGGTGACTCTGGAAACACCATATATTTT. Its translation is CASRSAGDSGNTIYF. The rearrangement joins TRBV5-1 to TRBJ1-3; the D is unclear. CDR1 SGHRS and CDR2 YFSETQ come from the germline V gene. V shed 5 bases and J shed 0 bases, with 12 bases lying between them. This CDR3 contains 15 residues.